The 12 T cell receptor beta chains listed next were all sequenced from one sample in a study of post-analysis software for immune sequencing data. Study-level results: Patients showed TRBV5-6, TRBV5-1 and TRBV20-1 among five TRBV segments more frequent than in controls.

Their target antigens are unknown. Unique molecular identifiers were built into the TCR beta cDNA libraries. TCRdb itself ran the PCR reads through MiXCR, one entry per CDR3 protein. The data hold fewer than 850,000 distinct CDR3 sequences, with 25% to 30% observed a single time. Sequencing used blood. The origin of the receptors is a girl aged 5 to 17 with multiple sclerosis.

This clonotype was found a few times. The J gene is TRBJ2-5, the V gene TRBV28; 12 nucleotides agree with TRBD2. J lost 4 bases, V lost 6 bases, and 6 bases had no gene match. The CDR3 extends over 15 amino acids. Germline CDR1 is MDHEN and CDR2 is SYDVKM. The CDR3 reads CASRELAGGAETQYF. CDR3 coding DNA: TGTGCCAGCAGGGAACTAGCGGGAGGCGCAGAGACCCAGTACTTC.

The chain recombines TRBV7-2 with TRBJ2-7; TRBD2 matches 7 bases. Germline assignment: CDR1 SGHTA and CDR2 FQGNSA. The V gene end was trimmed by 4 bases and the J gene end by 0 bases; junction bases not matched to a gene: 12. This CDR3 comprises 17 residues. The CDR3 sequence: CASSSDRAGPPSYEQYF. DNA of the CDR3: TGTGCCAGCAGCTCAGACAGAGCGGGACCCCCCTCCTACGAGCAGTACTTC.

In this sample, this clonotype turned up a few times. This rearrangement joins TRBV3-1 to TRBJ2-7, with D maybe TRBD1 (5 bases). Looked up from germline, CDR1 is LGHDT and CDR2 is YNNKEL (reference sequence). This CDR3 contains 14 residues. The germline V and J ends were trimmed by 1 base and 2 bases, with 9 bases remaining between them. CDR3 in amino acids: CASSQGQPPYEQYF. The CDR3 nucleotides read TGTGCCAGCAGCCAAGGACAGCCTCCCTACGAGCAGTACTTC.

This clonotype has a count of ten or more. The chain has TRBV7-9 and TRBJ2-7; D ambiguous. This CDR3 has 12 residues. Germline V gene lookup returns CDR1 SEHNR and CDR2 FQNEAQ (reference sequence). V was clipped by 1 base and J by 3 bases, with 4 bases between them. CDR3 loop: CASSLVSYEQYF. Written as DNA, the CDR3 is TGTGCCAGCAGCTTAGTCAGCTACGAGCAGTACTTC.

The J gene is TRBJ2-7, the V gene TRBV28; D uncertain. This CDR3 has 13 residues. Germline CDR1 MDHEN, CDR2 SYDVKM. Trimming removed 4 bases at V and 0 bases at J, with 7 bases between. Here the CDR3 DNA reads TGTGCCAGCAGTTCCATGAGCTCCTACGAGCAGTACTTC. Protein product: CASSSMSSYEQYF.

This sequence joins TRBV5-1 and TRBJ2-5; D unresolved. The V gene's germline CDR1 is SGHRS and CDR2 YFSETQ. There are 14 residues in the CDR3. V was shortened by 0 bases and J by 1 base, with 7 bases between the two germline ends. CDR3 nucleotides: TGCGCCAGCAGCTTGGACGTAGGCCAAGAGACCCAGTACTTC. Translated, it gives CASSLDVGQETQYF.

The table lists this clonotype with a few counts. The rearrangement uses TRBV20-1 and TRBJ2-3; 8 bases fit TRBD2. After removal of 5 bases from V and 1 base from J, the junction contained 8 bases not matched to a gene. From germline, CDR1 is DFQATT and CDR2 SNEGSKA (reference sequence). The CDR3 is 15 amino acids. The CDR3 nucleotides read TGCAGTGCTTTGGCGAGCGGGAGCGGCACAGATACGCAGTATTTT. Its protein is CSALASGSGTDTQYF.

This clonotype came up a few times. The V call is TRBV12-3 or TRBV12-4, the J call TRBJ2-2; TRBD1 agrees at 7 bases. The V segment lost 10 bases and the J segment 0 bases; nucleotides outside the gene matches: 5. CDR3 length: 14 residues. DNA for the CDR3: TGTGCCATCCCGGGACAGCCGAACACCGGGGAGCTGTTTTTT. This codes for CAIPGQPNTGELFF.

This chain links TRBV6-6 with TRBJ1-1; 7 bases are shared with TRBD1. The junction had 14 bases not matched to a gene; V was cut back by 6 bases and J by 4 bases. Germline V gene data show CDR1 as MNHNY and CDR2 as SVGAGI (reference sequence). The CDR3 is 16 residues long. The CDR3 is CASSRPQGEVGTEAFF. In DNA, the CDR3 is TGTGCCAGCAGCCGTCCGCAGGGGGAGGTTGGCACTGAAGCTTTCTTT.

This clonotype was detected a few times. The chain uses TRBV24-1 and TRBJ2-1; D perhaps matches TRBD1 (6 bases). The CDR3 totals 14 residues. V dropped 1 base and J dropped 7 bases, with 10 bases sitting between them. The germline V gene encodes CDR1 KGHDR and CDR2 SFDVKD. The DNA for the CDR3 is TGTGCCACCAGTGATTTTTCGGACAGTAATGAGCAGTTCTTC. Translated: CATSDFSDSNEQFF.

This clonotype was picked up many times. This sequence joins TRBV20-1 and TRBJ2-5; 10 bases map to TRBD2. Trimming cost V 6 bases and J 5 bases; bases outside gene matches: 9. The germline CDR1 and CDR2 sequences are DFQATT and SNEGSKA (reference sequence). The CDR3 sequence is 14 residues long. The chain's CDR3 is CSATGLAVAETQYF. The CDR3, as DNA: TGCAGTGCGACCGGACTAGCGGTCGCGGAGACCCAGTACTTC.

The V and J genes are TRBV5-1 and TRBJ2-5, with TRBD2 identical over 10 bases. Germline lookup yields CDR1 SGHRS and CDR2 YFSETQ. J lost 1 base, V lost 2 bases, and 2 bases had no gene match. The CDR3 contains 15 residues. CDR3 nucleotides: TGCGCCAGCAGCTTAGGGACTAGCGCCCAAGAGACCCAGTACTTC. Its protein product is CASSLGTSAQETQYF. Full variable domain (missing parts from reference TRBV5-1 and TRBJ2-5): KAGVTQTPRYLIKTRGQQVTLSCSPISGHRSVSWYQQTPGQGLQFLFEYFSETQRNKGNFPGRFSGRQFSNSRSEMNVSTLELGDSALYLCASSLGTSAQETQYFGPGTRLLVL.